This TCR beta chain was identified in a study of T cells in Graves' hyperthyroidism and ophthalmopathy. Patients aged 18 to 65 had newly diagnosed hyperthyroidism that had lasted under 2 months. On the basis of clinical symptoms, serum thyroxine and TRAb, thyroid ultrasound and orbital computed tomography, diagnoses were made. The blood sample predates any ophthalmopathy symptoms, coming from first hyperthyroidism diagnosis. With regard to this clonotype: Its antigen remains unidentified.

The CDR3 contains 15 residues. The V end lost 3 bases, the J end lost 0 bases, and 7 bases lay between the germline ends. The germline V gene has CDR1 KGHDR and CDR2 SFDVKD. Whole-study results and caveats: Ophthalmopathy and stable hyperthyroidism were told apart by a 13 V-J model.

Amplified TCR beta CDR3 regions derived from RNA transcripts. HTBI primers were used for first-round RT-PCR of the TCR CDR3. MiXCR, applied by TCRdb to the multiplex PCR reads, yields one record per CDR3 protein. This table has 250,000 or so distinct CDR3 sequences, just over 14% appearing once. The origin of this receptor is a middle-aged woman with Graves' hyperthyroidism that later progressed to Graves' ophthalmopathy. Input material: blood. The chain recombines TRBV24-1 with TRBJ2-2; D is ambiguous. CDR3 residues: CATSDMWPNTGELFF. The CDR3 DNA reads TGTGCCACCAGTGATATGTGGCCGAACACCGGGGAGCTGTTTTTT.